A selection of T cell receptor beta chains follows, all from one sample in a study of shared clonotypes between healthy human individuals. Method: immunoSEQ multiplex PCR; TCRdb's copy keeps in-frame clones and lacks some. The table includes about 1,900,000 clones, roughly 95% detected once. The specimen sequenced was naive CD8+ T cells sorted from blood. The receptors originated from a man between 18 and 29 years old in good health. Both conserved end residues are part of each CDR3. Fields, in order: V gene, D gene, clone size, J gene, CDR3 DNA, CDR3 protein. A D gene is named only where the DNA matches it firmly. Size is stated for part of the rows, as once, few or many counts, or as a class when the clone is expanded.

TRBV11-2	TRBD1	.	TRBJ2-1	TGTGCCAGCAGCCCGACAGGGAGCTCCTACAATGAGCAGTTCTTC	CASSPTGSSYNEQFF
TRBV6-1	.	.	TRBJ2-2	TGTGCCAGCAGTGAAGCGGTGGCAGGGTCTATGATCGGGGAGCTGTTTTTT	CASSEAVAGSMIGELFF
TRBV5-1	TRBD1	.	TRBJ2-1	TGCGCCAGCAGCTCAGGCACAGGGGTCGATCCGTTCTTC	CASSSGTGVDPFF
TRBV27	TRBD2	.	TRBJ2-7	TGTGCCAGCAGTTTAGGGGTAGCGGGGGTCTACGAGCAGTACTTC	CASSLGVAGVYEQYF
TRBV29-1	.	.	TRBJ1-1	TGCAGCGTTGACAGAAACACTGAAGCTTTCTTT	CSVDRNTEAFF
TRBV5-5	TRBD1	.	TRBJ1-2	TGTGCCAGCAGCGACGCCGGGACAAGGGGGATACAGGGGTATGGCTACACCTTC	CASSDAGTRGIQGYGYTF
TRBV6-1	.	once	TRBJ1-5	TGTGCCAGCAGTGAAGCGAGGGAGTATAGCAATCAGCCCCAGCATTTT	CASSEAREYSNQPQHF
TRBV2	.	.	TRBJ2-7	TGTGCCAGCAACCGGTACGAGCAGTACTTC	CASNRYEQYF
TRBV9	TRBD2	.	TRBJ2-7	TGTGCCAGCAGCGCCCGACTAGCGGACTCCTACGAGCAGTACTTC	CASSARLADSYEQYF
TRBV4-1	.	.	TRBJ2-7	TGCGCCAGCAGCCCTCCAAAGGGCACCCCAAACTACTACGAGCAGTACTTC	CASSPPKGTPNYYEQYF
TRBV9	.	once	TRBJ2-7	TGTGCCAGCAGTACTGCCGGTGGTTACGAGCAGTACTTC	CASSTAGGYEQYF
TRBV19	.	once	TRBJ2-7	TGTGCCAGTAGTACAGGGACCGGCTACGAGCAGTACTTC	CASSTGTGYEQYF
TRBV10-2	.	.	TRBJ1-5	TGCGCCAGCAGTGAGGTGGACGCGGTAAATCAGCCCCAGCATTTT	CASSEVDAVNQPQHF
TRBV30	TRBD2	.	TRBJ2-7	TGTGCCTGGACAGAAGGACTAGCGGGGTTCTCCTACGAGCAGTACTTC	CAWTEGLAGFSYEQYF
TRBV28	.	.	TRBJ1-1	TGTGCCAGCAGTCCGATTCCGGGACGGACTTATTCTATACAGAACACTGAAGCTTTCTTT	CASSPIPGRTYSIQNTEAFF
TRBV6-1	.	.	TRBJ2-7	TGTGCCAGCAGTGAAGGTTGGGGGAGCGAGCAGTACTTC	CASSEGWGSEQYF
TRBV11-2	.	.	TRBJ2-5	TGTGCCAGCAGCTTAGATTACGTAAGAATCGGACAGCGGCGAGAGACCCAGTACTTC	CASSLDYVRIGQRRETQYF
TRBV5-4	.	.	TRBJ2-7	TGTGCCAGCAGCGGGGAAAACCCGGGCGAGCAGTACTTC	CASSGENPGEQYF
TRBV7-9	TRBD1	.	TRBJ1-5	TGTGCCAGCAGCTTAGCGCTTATGACAGGGGGGGATCAGCCCCAGCATTTT	CASSLALMTGGDQPQHF